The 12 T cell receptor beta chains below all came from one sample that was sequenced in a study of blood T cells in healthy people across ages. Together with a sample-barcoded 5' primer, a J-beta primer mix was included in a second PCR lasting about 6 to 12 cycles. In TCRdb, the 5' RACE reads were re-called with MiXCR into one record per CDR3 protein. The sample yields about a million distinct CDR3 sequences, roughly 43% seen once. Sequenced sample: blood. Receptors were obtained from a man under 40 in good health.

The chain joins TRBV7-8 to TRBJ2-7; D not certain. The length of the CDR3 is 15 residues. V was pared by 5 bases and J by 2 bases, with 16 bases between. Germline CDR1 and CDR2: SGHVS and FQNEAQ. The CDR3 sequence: CASSPLDPGPYEQYF. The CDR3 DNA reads TGTGCCAGCAGCCCTCTCGATCCGGGCCCCTACGAGCAGTACTTC.

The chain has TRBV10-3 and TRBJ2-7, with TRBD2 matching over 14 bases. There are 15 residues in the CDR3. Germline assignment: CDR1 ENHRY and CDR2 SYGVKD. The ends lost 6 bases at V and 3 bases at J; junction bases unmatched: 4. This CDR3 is CAISLGTSGSYEQYF. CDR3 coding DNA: TGTGCCATCAGCCTGGGGACTAGCGGGAGCTACGAGCAGTACTTC.

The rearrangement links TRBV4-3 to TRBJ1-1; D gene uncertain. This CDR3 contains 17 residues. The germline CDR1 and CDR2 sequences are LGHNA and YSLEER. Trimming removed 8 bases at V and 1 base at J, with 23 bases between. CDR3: CASDSTLRGTENTEAFF. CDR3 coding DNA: TGCGCCAGCGATTCTACCCTGAGAGGTACGGAGAACACTGAAGCTTTCTTT.

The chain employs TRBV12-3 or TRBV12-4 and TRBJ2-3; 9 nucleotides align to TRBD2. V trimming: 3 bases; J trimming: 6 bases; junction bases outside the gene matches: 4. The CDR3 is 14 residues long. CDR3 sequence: CASSFAGGKDTQYF. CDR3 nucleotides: TGTGCCAGCAGTTTTGCGGGGGGGAAGGATACGCAGTATTTT.

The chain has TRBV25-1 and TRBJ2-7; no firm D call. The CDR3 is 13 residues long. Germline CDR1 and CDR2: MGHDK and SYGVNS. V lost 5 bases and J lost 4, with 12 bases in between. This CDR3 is CASSPNGAYEQYF. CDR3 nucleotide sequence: TGTGCCAGCAGTCCAAATGGCGCATACGAGCAGTACTTC.

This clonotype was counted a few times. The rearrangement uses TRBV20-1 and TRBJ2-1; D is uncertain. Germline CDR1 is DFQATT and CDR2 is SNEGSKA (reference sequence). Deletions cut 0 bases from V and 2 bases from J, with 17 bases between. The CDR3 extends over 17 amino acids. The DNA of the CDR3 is TGCAGTGCTAGAGATCTTCGGCAGGCTATCCCCTACAATGAGCAGTTCTTC. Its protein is CSARDLRQAIPYNEQFF.

Here the CDR3 reads CASSPSTSGRDTQYF. The CDR3 DNA reads as TGTGCCAGCAGCCCCTCGACTAGCGGGCGCGATACGCAGTATTTT. The chain employs TRBV3-1 and TRBJ2-3, with 10 nucleotides matching TRBD2. V trimming: 4 bases; J trimming: 6 bases; junction bases outside the gene matches: 7. Looked up from germline, CDR1 is LGHDT and CDR2 is YNNKEL (reference sequence). The CDR3 has 15 residues.

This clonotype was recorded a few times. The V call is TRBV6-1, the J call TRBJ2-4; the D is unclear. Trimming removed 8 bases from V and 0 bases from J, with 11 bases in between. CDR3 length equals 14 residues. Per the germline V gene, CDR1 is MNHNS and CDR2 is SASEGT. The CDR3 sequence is CASGNSVAKNIQYF. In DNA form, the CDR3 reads TGTGCCAGCGGCAATTCGGTAGCCAAAAACATTCAGTACTTC.

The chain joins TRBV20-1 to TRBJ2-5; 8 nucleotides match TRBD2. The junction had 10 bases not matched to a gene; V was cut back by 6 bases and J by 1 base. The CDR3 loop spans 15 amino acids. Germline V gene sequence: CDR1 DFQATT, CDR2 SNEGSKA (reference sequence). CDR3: CSAWGPGGPQETQYF. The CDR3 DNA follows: TGCAGTGCCTGGGGGCCGGGAGGGCCCCAAGAGACCCAGTACTTC.

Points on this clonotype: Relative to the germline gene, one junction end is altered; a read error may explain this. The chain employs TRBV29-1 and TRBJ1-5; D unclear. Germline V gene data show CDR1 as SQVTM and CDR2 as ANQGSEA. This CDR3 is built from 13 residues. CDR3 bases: TGCAGCGTTGAAGAGGGGTTTGGTCAGCTCCAGCATTTT. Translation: CSVEEGFGQLQHF.

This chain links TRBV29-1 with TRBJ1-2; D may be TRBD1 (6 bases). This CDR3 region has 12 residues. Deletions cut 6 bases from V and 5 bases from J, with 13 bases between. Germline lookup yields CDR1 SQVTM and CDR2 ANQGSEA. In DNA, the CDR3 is TGCAGCGTCCCAAACAGGGCGTATGGCTACACCTTC. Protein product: CSVPNRAYGYTF.

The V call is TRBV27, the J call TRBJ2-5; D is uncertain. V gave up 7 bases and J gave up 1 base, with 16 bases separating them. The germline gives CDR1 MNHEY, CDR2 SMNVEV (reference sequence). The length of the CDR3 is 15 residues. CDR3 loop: CASNIAGQPQETQYF. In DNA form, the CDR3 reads TGTGCCAGCAATATTGCAGGCCAACCCCAAGAGACCCAGTACTTC.